The subject of this entry is one T cell receptor (beta chain). This clonotype was found many times. Its antigen remains undetermined. Per-base qualities were not stored, and no clone one base away is much larger. This entry is derived from a study of T cells in Graves' hyperthyroidism and ophthalmopathy (dated by TCRdb to between 2018 and 2020). A note on the overall study: Peripheral blood samples were taken at initial diagnosis, before any treatment was given. In several Graves' hyperthyroidism patients, the study also compared T-cell repertoires from thyroid tissue with T-cell repertoires from blood. The roughly 100 discovery patients were randomly split 7:3 into training and test sets. Following sampling, methimazole starting at 30 mg daily was given to hyperthyroidism patients, and high-dose intravenous methylprednisolone was given to ophthalmopathy patients. Prospective prediction of ophthalmopathy was tested in an independent validation cohort of some 19 hyperthyroidism patients and 17 patients who later progressed to ophthalmopathy. The paper reports TCR Vbeta CDR3 sequencing of over 130 peripheral blood samples: 40 to 45 ophthalmopathy, about 75 hyperthyroidism and approximately 17 progressor patients. To identify TCR V-J signatures that set the groups apart, the researchers used a discovery cohort of 100 patients, made up of roughly 45 with Graves' ophthalmopathy and 55 to 65 with stable Graves' hyperthyroidism.

The CDR3, from cysteine to phenylalanine, totals 16 residues. Kept here is only the CDR3 DNA, which spans 48 bases and is read in frame from base 1. Reading the germline V gene gives CDR1 SGHTA and CDR2 FQGNSA. The junction shows trimming of 4 bases on V and 4 bases on J, plus 20 bases between the germline ends. Summary of the overall study and its limitations: In cross-validation, a model built on a 13 V-J signature told ophthalmopathy apart from stable hyperthyroidism with over 85% sensitivity and 81% to 82% specificity, and in testing the same model reached 80%/75%. Most expanded thyroid clonotypes (frequency above 0.001) were also detected in blood, a finding suggesting that blood repertoires may reflect thyroid immune responses. Sample size was not statistically predetermined, and blinding of investigators to group allocation was not performed. During validation, the model predicted progression to ophthalmopathy a median of approximately 6 months ahead of onset, with almost 71% sensitivity and about 72% specificity.

Graves' hyperthyroidism was defined as stable when no progression to ophthalmopathy occurred over 18 months of follow-up. Hyperthyroidism patients were aged 18 to 65 years and newly diagnosed, with disease duration of less than 2 months. Any patient with an uncontrolled infection, another autoimmune disease, pregnancy or lactation was excluded. Clinical symptoms, serum thyroxine and TRAb, thyroid ultrasound, and orbital computed tomography formed the basis for the diagnoses. PBMCs were isolated from 7.5 to 10 ml of fresh peripheral blood by Ficoll-Paque density gradient centrifugation. Trizol reagent was used to extract total RNA, and RNA quality was then checked on an Agilent 2100 Bioanalyzer. Amplification of TCR beta CDR3 regions was carried out from RNA transcripts. The first round of RT-PCR for the TCR CDR3 was performed with the HTBI primer set and the Qiagen OneStep RT-PCR kit. Libraries were constructed in a second round of multiplex PCR, after which size selection and purification were performed. The libraries were sequenced on an Illumina HiSeq2000 using paired-end 100 bp reads. The source study handled its data this way. SOAPnuke was used to process the raw data, removing reads that contained adapters or uncalled bases, had a mean Phred below 15, or lacked an exact match to the constant primer or identifier. High-quality paired reads were merged with COPE v1.2.5, and unique nucleotide sequences were defined as clonotypes. MiTCR v1.1 was used to align clonotypes to the IMGT TRBV, TRBD and TRBJ reference segments. The analysis included only V-J combinations with a frequency above 0.0001, which together covered around 99% of the repertoires. A TCS score was defined as the ratio of F50 (clonal expansion) to E x V (chaos), with BLOSUM62-based TCRdist applied between CDR3 peptides within each V-J. Welch's t-statistics and random forest reduced just over 500 V-J features to roughly 13, which were used in a naive Bayes classifier (R e1071). Thyroid-blood repertoire similarity was quantified with the Morisita-Horn index. The public reads were run again by TCRdb, first through fastp at Q25 and then through MiXCR, and only productive beta chains were kept. Rows are unified per CDR3 protein, each entry keeping the most common DNA and genes. None of the V and J calls come from the authors' own analysis; TCRdb made them. This sample gives 600,000 to 800,000 distinct CDR3 sequences in total; approximately 40% of them show up just once. The ten largest clones represent less than 35% of the sample.

The receptor was derived from a woman between 40 and 55 years old with Graves' hyperthyroidism. The V gene is TRBV7-2 and the J gene is TRBJ2-7; the D gene is perhaps TRBD2, from 6 matching bases. Specimen: blood. The nucleotides read TGTGCCAGCAGCTCCCGGTCGTTCGGGGGTCGATACGAGCAGTACTTC. Translated, it reads CASSSRSFGGRYEQYF.